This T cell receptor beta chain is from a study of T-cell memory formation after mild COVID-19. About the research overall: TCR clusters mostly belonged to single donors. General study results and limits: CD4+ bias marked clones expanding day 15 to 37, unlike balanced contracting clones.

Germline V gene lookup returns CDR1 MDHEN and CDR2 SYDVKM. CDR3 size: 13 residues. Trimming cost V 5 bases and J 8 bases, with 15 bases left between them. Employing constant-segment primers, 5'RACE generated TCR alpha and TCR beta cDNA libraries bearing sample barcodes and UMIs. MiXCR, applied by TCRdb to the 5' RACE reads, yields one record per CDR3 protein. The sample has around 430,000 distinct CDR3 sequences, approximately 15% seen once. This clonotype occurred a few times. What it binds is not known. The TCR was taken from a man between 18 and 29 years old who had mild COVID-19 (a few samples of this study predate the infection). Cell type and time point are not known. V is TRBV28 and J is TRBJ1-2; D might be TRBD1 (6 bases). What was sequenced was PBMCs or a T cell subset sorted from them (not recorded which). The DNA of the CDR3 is TGTGCCAGCAGTGGCCCCGGGGGCCAGGGCTACACCTTC. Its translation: CASSGPGGQGYTF.